Shown below are 22 T cell receptor beta chains from a single sample sequenced in a study of shared clonotypes between healthy human individuals. Sequenced by immunoSEQ multiplex PCR; TCRdb stores in-frame clones only, minus some. Of 470,000 or so clones detected, around 80% appear once; the ten largest clones hold approximately 12%. Sequencing was carried out using PBMCs. Receptors were obtained from a woman in her 40s in good health. Some clones in this sample may be carry-over from other donors' samples.

The rearrangement joins TRBV5-6 to TRBJ2-7; D gene uncertain. The CDR3 length is 11 residues. The ends were cut back, 4 bases at V and 4 bases at J, with 6 bases in the middle. Germline CDR1 is SGHDT and CDR2 is YYEEEE. CDR3 residues: CASSTIYEQYF. For the CDR3, the DNA is TGTGCCAGCAGCACTATTTACGAGCAGTACTTC.

The chain is built from TRBV7-6 and TRBJ2-2; D unclear. Germline V gives CDR1 SGHVS, CDR2 FNYEAQ. The CDR3 runs 15 residues. Trimming shortened V by 5 bases and J by 0 bases, and 10 bases separated the two germline ends. The CDR3 loop reads CASSRQASNTGELFF. The CDR3 bases are TGTGCCAGCAGCCGGCAGGCCTCGAACACCGGGGAGCTGTTTTTT.

The chain is built from TRBV6-1 and TRBJ2-7; 8 positions agree with TRBD2. The CDR3 runs to 15 residues. V lost 3 bases and J lost 6; bases outside the gene matches: 10. CDR1 is MNHNS, CDR2 SASEGT, per germline. CDR3 bases: TGTGCCAGCAGTGAGGGTGCGGGAGGAGGTTCCGAGCAGTACTTC. This gives the protein CASSEGAGGGSEQYF.

The chain has TRBV19 and TRBJ2-6; D unresolved. Germline V lookup: CDR1 LNHDA, CDR2 SQIVND (reference sequence). This CDR3 has 14 residues. Between the trimmed V and J ends, which lost 3 bases and 1 base, there was a span of 4 bases. CDR3: CASSMGSGANVLTF. In nucleotides, the CDR3 is TGTGCCAGTAGTATGGGGTCTGGGGCCAACGTCCTGACTTTC.

J is TRBJ2-7 and V is TRBV2; D is perhaps TRBD1 or TRBD2 (5 bases each). Trimming stripped 0 bases from V and 3 bases from J, with 12 bases between. CDR3 length: 15 residues. In germline, CDR1 is SNHLY, CDR2 FYNNEI. The DNA of the CDR3 is TGTGCCAGCAGTGAAGCGCTTGGGACCAACTACGAGCAGTACTTC. This translates into CASSEALGTNYEQYF.

The chain is built from TRBV28 and TRBJ2-5; 9 nucleotides align to TRBD2. The better agreement between TRBJ2-7 and the DNA end casts doubt on the J call. The CDR3 is made up of 17 amino acids. Germline V gene sequence: CDR1 MDHEN, CDR2 SYDVKM. The CDR3 DNA is TGTGCCAGCAGTCTACCGTTGGGGCGGGAGGGAGCCTACGAGCAGTACTTC. Translation: CASSLPLGREGAYEQYF.

V and J are TRBV15 and TRBJ2-7; no firm D call. Germline-derived CDR1 and CDR2 are LNHNV and YYDKDF (reference sequence). Trimming stripped 2 bases from V and 4 bases from J, with 12 bases between. This CDR3 spans 14 amino acids. This CDR3 reads CATSRNVRTYEQYF. The CDR3 DNA follows: TGTGCCACCAGCAGAAATGTCCGCACTTACGAGCAGTACTTC.

This chain joins TRBV5-1 and TRBJ1-1; 7 nucleotides match TRBD1. J was trimmed by 1 base and V by 4 bases; bases with no gene match: 4. This CDR3 is built from 14 residues. The germline V gene encodes CDR1 SGHRS and CDR2 YFSETQ. In nucleotides, the CDR3 is TGCGCCAGCAGCACCGGACAGGAGAACACTGAAGCTTTCTTT. The encoded protein is CASSTGQENTEAFF. Combining the CDR3 with reference TRBV5-1 and TRBJ1-1 gives the whole variable domain KAGVTQTPRYLIKTRGQQVTLSCSPISGHRSVSWYQQTPGQGLQFLFEYFSETQRNKGNFPGRFSGRQFSNSRSEMNVSTLELGDSALYLCASSTGQENTEAFFGQGTRLTVV.

The table lists this clone with a count of one. The chain uses TRBV29-1 and TRBJ2-5, with unresolved D. Near its end, the DNA agrees better with TRBJ2-7, so the J call may be wrong. Germline CDR1 is SQVTM and CDR2 is ANQGSEA. The CDR3 sequence is 11 residues long. CDR3 coding DNA: TGCAGCGTTGGGGGATCTTACGAGCAGTACTTC. Translation: CSVGGSYEQYF.

CDR3 protein: CASSPGLAEHTDTQYF. The CDR3 nucleotides read TGTGCCAGCAGCCCGGGACTAGCGGAGCACACAGATACGCAGTATTTT. The chain uses TRBV5-5 and TRBJ2-3; 11 bases are shared with TRBD2. V lost 4 bases and J lost 2; bases outside the gene matches: 6. The V gene's germline CDR1 is SGHKS and CDR2 YYEKEE (reference sequence). The CDR3 is 16 residues long.

This clone was picked up a small number of times. This chain uses TRBV29-1 with TRBJ2-7; 7 bases line up with TRBD1. V was pared by 0 bases and J by 2 bases, with 7 bases of the junction left unmatched. Germline V gene sequence: CDR1 SQVTM, CDR2 ANQGSEA. This CDR3 spans 15 amino acids. The CDR3 spells CSVEDRTGSAYEQYF. The CDR3 region has the DNA TGCAGCGTTGAAGATCGGACAGGTTCCGCCTACGAGCAGTACTTC.

This chain joins TRBV4-1 and TRBJ1-2, with 7 bases lining up with TRBD1. Looked up from germline, CDR1 is MGHRA and CDR2 is YSYEKL. This CDR3 region has 14 residues. With 4 bases clipped from V and 8 bases from J, the junction kept 10 bases outside the gene matches. CDR3 DNA sequence: TGCGCCAGCAGCCCTGACAGGGTAGAGAGGGGCTACACCTTC. Protein product: CASSPDRVERGYTF.

The V gene is TRBV7-9, the J gene TRBJ1-1, with D maybe TRBD1 (6 bases). Germline loops: CDR1 SEHNR, CDR2 FQNEAQ (reference sequence). V dropped 5 bases and J dropped 1 base, with 14 bases sitting between them. The CDR3 is 15 residues long. CDR3 nucleotides: TGTGCCAGCAGCGGAATCTTCAGGGGGAACACTGAAGCTTTCTTT. It translates to CASSGIFRGNTEAFF.

This clone is a singleton in its sample. This chain joins TRBV19 and TRBJ1-5, with a tentative D call TRBD1 (5 bases). V shed 3 bases and J shed 4 bases, with 13 bases lying between them. This CDR3 comprises 15 residues. Per germline, CDR1 LNHDA and CDR2 SQIVND (reference sequence). The CDR3 DNA reads as TGTGCCAGTAGTATCCAGAGACAGACAAATCAGCCCCAGCATTTT. Translated: CASSIQRQTNQPQHF.

The chain joins TRBV19 to TRBJ2-5; D perhaps matches TRBD1 (6 bases). Per germline, CDR1 LNHDA and CDR2 SQIVND (reference sequence). This CDR3 region has 13 residues. Trimming took off 3 bases at V and 5 bases at J, with 10 bases between the two ends. CDR3 loop: CASSMDRSETQYF. In nucleotides, the CDR3 is TGTGCCAGTAGTATGGACAGATCCGAGACCCAGTACTTC.

The rearrangement joins TRBV4-1 to TRBJ2-7; perhaps TRBD2 as D (5 bases). Germline CDR1 and CDR2: MGHRA and YSYEKL. The CDR3 consists of 15 residues. Trimming pared 0 bases from V and 2 bases from J, leaving 11 bases between. The CDR3 sequence is CASSQEGMGAYEQYF. The CDR3, as DNA: TGCGCCAGCAGCCAAGAGGGTATGGGAGCCTACGAGCAGTACTTC.

The rearrangement uses TRBV15 and TRBJ1-2; D remains ambiguous. The CDR3 covers 16 residues. Germline V CDR1 and CDR2: LNHNV, YYDKDF (reference sequence). V lost 0 bases, J lost 8 bases, and 19 bases lay in between. The CDR3 loop reads CATSRDLRQRTEGYTF. Written as DNA, the CDR3 is TGTGCCACCAGCAGAGATCTTCGGCAGAGGACGGAGGGCTACACCTTC.

The rearrangement uses TRBV7-9 and TRBJ2-3, with TRBD2 as a possible D gene (5 bases). V lost 9 bases to trimming and J lost 0 bases, with 16 bases between them. In germline, CDR1 is SEHNR, CDR2 FQNEAQ (reference sequence). This CDR3 is built from 15 residues. This CDR3 reads CASTVSGSSTDTQYF. CDR3 sequence (DNA): TGTGCCAGTACCGTATCGGGGTCTAGCACAGATACGCAGTATTTT. The variable domain in full, with the rest retrieved from reference TRBV7-9 and TRBJ2-3, is DTGVSQNPRHKITKRGQNVTFRCDPISEHNRLYWYRQTLGQGPEFLTYFQNEAQLEKSRLLSDRFSAERPKGSFSTLEIQRTEQGDSAMYLCASTVSGSSTDTQYFGPGTRLTVL.

The chain combines TRBV7-9 with TRBJ2-1, with 9 positions matching TRBD2. Trimming took 6 bases from V and 1 from J; bases not matched to a gene: 10. CDR1 is SEHNR, CDR2 FQNEAQ, per germline (reference sequence). This CDR3 contains 17 residues. In DNA form, the CDR3 reads TGTGCCAGCAGTCCCAGGAGCGGGAGGCGTTCCTACAATGAGCAGTTCTTC. It yields the protein CASSPRSGRRSYNEQFF.

This chain connects TRBV14 to TRBJ2-1; D call uncertain. The germline V gene encodes CDR1 SGHDN and CDR2 FVKESK. This CDR3 comprises 16 residues. Trimming took off 1 base at V and 0 bases at J, with 10 bases between the two ends. The CDR3 nucleotides read TGTGCCAGCAGCCAAGGAATGTTGAGCTCCTACAATGAGCAGTTCTTC. It specifies CASSQGMLSSYNEQFF. Looking up the rest from reference TRBV14 and TRBJ2-1 gives the full variable domain: EAGVTQFPSHSVIEKGQTVTLRCDPISGHDNLYWYRRVMGKEIKFLLHFVKESKQDESGMPNNRFLAERTGGTYSTLKVQPAELEDSGVYFCASSQGMLSSYNEQFFGPGTRLTVL.

The chain recombines TRBV2 with TRBJ2-5; 11 bases match TRBD2. The tail of the sequence fits TRBJ2-7 better, so the J call may be wrong. CDR3 length: 14 amino acids. Germline V gene data show CDR1 as SNHLY and CDR2 as FYNNEI. The CDR3 region is CASSEGLAVHEQYF. CDR3 bases: TGTGCCAGCAGTGAGGGACTAGCGGTTCACGAGCAGTACTTC.

The count of this clone is one. At the DNA level, this CDR3 is encoded by other sequences in the same sample as well. DNA of the CDR3: TGTGCCAGCAGCTTGGATGGGTATGGCTACACCTTC. Its translation is CASSLDGYGYTF. The chain has TRBV5-4 and TRBJ1-2, with no clear D. V was pared by 0 bases and J by 5 bases, with 5 bases between. Germline V lookup: CDR1 SGHNT, CDR2 YYREEE (reference sequence). The CDR3 length is 12 residues.